The 28 T cell receptor beta chains reported below all come from one sample, sequenced in a study of shared clonotypes between healthy human individuals (dated by TCRdb to about 2020). The library was obtained by the immunoSEQ multiplex PCR assay. TCRdb retrieved this table from immuneACCESS and kept in-frame rearrangements only. Not all clones are present; in checked studies, unresolved V genes account for under half, and no reason is known for the remainder. Counted in this sample were roughly 2 million clones; roughly 94% of them appeared once. The top ten hold 0.13% of the sample. Specimen: naive CD4+ T cells sorted from blood. The sample's cell subset or site label, in plain terms: CD45RA+ positively selected. The receptor set was obtained from a man between 18 and 29 years old in good health.

This sequence joins TRBV7-2 and TRBJ1-1; possibly TRBD1 for D (5 bases). The germline CDR1 and CDR2 sequences are SGHTA and FQGNSA. The CDR3 has 13 residues. V lost 1 base and J 5 bases, leaving 8 bases between the germline ends. CDR3 protein: CASSLVRQTEAFF. The CDR3 DNA reads TGTGCCAGCAGCTTAGTTCGACAGACTGAAGCTTTCTTT.

The V gene is TRBV5-1, the J gene TRBJ2-7; 9 positions match TRBD2. Looked up from germline, CDR1 is SGHRS and CDR2 is YFSETQ. The V and J ends lost 4 bases and 6 bases, in that order; junction bases with no gene match: 5. The CDR3 runs to 13 residues. This chain's CDR3 is CASSPPGLAEQYF. CDR3 coding DNA: TGCGCCAGCAGCCCCCCGGGACTAGCCGAGCAGTACTTC.

The rearrangement uses TRBV2 and TRBJ1-5, with TRBD1 matching over 7 bases. Germline values: CDR1 SNHLY, CDR2 FYNNEI. This CDR3 spans 17 amino acids. V was clipped by 7 bases and J by 0 bases; unmatched bases: 12. This CDR3 is CASTLRGGSGSNQPQHF. The CDR3 DNA reads as TGTGCCAGCACCCTTAGAGGGGGCTCCGGTAGCAATCAGCCCCAGCATTTT. Full variable domain (outside the CDR3, taken from reference TRBV2 and TRBJ1-5): EPEVTQTPSHQVTQMGQEVILRCVPISNHLYFYWYRQILGQKVEFLVSFYNNEISEKSEIFDDQFSVERPDGSNFTLKIRSTKLEDSAMYFCASTLRGGSGSNQPQHFGDGTRLSIL.

The chain joins TRBV30 to TRBJ2-5; D may be TRBD2 (6 bases). CDR3 length: 13 residues. Trimming took off 3 bases at V and 4 bases at J, with 12 bases between the two ends. The V gene's germline CDR1 is GTSNPN and CDR2 SVGIG (reference sequence). The CDR3 coding sequence is TGTGCCTGGAGCTTGGGGGGTACAGAGACCCAGTACTTC. Translating gives CAWSLGGTETQYF.

About this clone: Its ends do not fully match the called genes, so a read error is possible. J is TRBJ2-1 and V is TRBV11-2; 12 nucleotides align to TRBD2. This CDR3 region has 14 residues. In germline, CDR1 is SGHAT, CDR2 FQNNGV. The CDR3 DNA follows: TGTGCCAGCAGCTTAGGACTAGCGGGAGTTCAAGGCGTCTTC. This encodes CASSLGLAGVQGVF.

As concerns this clone: Other nucleotide sequences in the sample specify the same CDR3. This rearrangement joins TRBV18 to TRBJ2-2; D is unclear. The CDR3 covers 12 residues. V lost 6 bases and J 7 bases, leaving 9 bases between the germline ends. The germline CDR1 and CDR2 sequences are KGHSH and LQKENI. The CDR3 DNA follows: TGTGCCAGCTCGCCCAGTGTCGGGGAGCTGTTTTTT. The encoded protein is CASSPSVGELFF. Full variable domain (outside the CDR3, taken from reference TRBV18 and TRBJ2-2): NAGVMQNPRHLVRRRGQEARLRCSPMKGHSHVYWYRQLPEEGLKFMVYLQKENIIDESGMPKERFSAEFPKEGPSILRIQQVVRGDSAAYFCASSPSVGELFFGEGSRLTVL.

The chain employs TRBV2 and TRBJ2-5, with D perhaps TRBD2 (6 bases). From germline, CDR1 is SNHLY and CDR2 FYNNEI. V dropped 4 bases and J dropped 1 base, with 10 bases sitting between them. The CDR3 loop spans 14 amino acids. CDR3 region: CASSGAGIQETQYF. The CDR3 coding sequence is TGTGCCAGCAGTGGGGCGGGGATCCAAGAGACCCAGTACTTC.

The J gene is TRBJ2-7, the V gene TRBV11-2, with TRBD1 matching 7 bases. The trim removed 3 bases at V and 3 bases at J, leaving 5 bases unmatched. This CDR3 contains 14 residues. Germline-derived CDR1 and CDR2 are SGHAT and FQNNGV. The CDR3 nucleotides read TGTGCCAGCAGCTTCCGGACAGGAGTCTACGAGCAGTACTTC. This sequence encodes CASSFRTGVYEQYF.

V gene TRBV2 combines with J gene TRBJ1-1; TRBD1 might be the D (6 bases). The V end lost 8 bases, the J end lost 2 bases, and 12 bases lay between the germline ends. The CDR3 is 13 amino acids. Looked up from germline, CDR1 is SNHLY and CDR2 is FYNNEI. The CDR3 DNA reads as TGTGCCAGCGGGCCGGACAGTAACACTGAAGCTTTCTTT. This codes for CASGPDSNTEAFF.

The chain couples TRBV9 to TRBJ2-5; D tentatively fits TRBD1 or TRBD2 (6 bases each). Per the germline V gene, CDR1 is SGDLS and CDR2 is YYNGEE. The CDR3 sequence is 15 residues long. Deletions cut 3 bases from V and 5 bases from J, with 17 bases between. CDR3 sequence (DNA): TGTGCCAGCAGCGGTGGAGGGGGAGGTGAGGAGACCCAGTACTTC. Encoded protein: CASSGGGGGEETQYF.

The gene calls are TRBV28 and TRBJ1-5, with D maybe TRBD1 (5 bases). Germline V gene data show CDR1 as MDHEN and CDR2 as SYDVKM. Trimming removed 7 bases from V and 2 bases from J, with 12 bases in between. The CDR3 is 14 residues long. CDR3 nucleotides: TGTGCCAGCATTAGACAGCTTGGCAATCAGCCCCAGCATTTT. Residues: CASIRQLGNQPQHF. Supplemented by reference TRBV28 and TRBJ1-5, the full variable domain reads DVKVTQSSRYLVKRTGEKVFLECVQDMDHENMFWYRQDPGLGLRLIYFSYDVKMKEKGDIPEGYSVSREKKERFSLILESASTNQTSMYLCASIRQLGNQPQHFGDGTRLSIL.

On this clone: This specimen includes other DNA sequences encoding the same CDR3. The J gene is TRBJ2-7, the V gene TRBV5-1, with 7 nucleotides matching TRBD2. CDR3 length equals 13 residues. CDR1 is SGHRS, CDR2 YFSETQ, per germline. V dropped 3 bases and J dropped 4; count of bases not matched to a gene: 4. The CDR3 is CASSSTGGYEQYF. The CDR3 DNA reads as TGCGCCAGCAGCTCAACGGGGGGATACGAGCAGTACTTC.

The chain has TRBV6-1 and TRBJ1-5; the D gene is possibly TRBD1 (5 bases). Trimming removed 7 bases from V and 3 bases from J, with 16 bases in between. This CDR3 region has 15 residues. Germline values: CDR1 MNHNS, CDR2 SASEGT. CDR3 region: CASITNGHPNQPQHF. DNA for the CDR3: TGTGCCAGCATCACCAATGGACACCCCAATCAGCCCCAGCATTTT.

A note on this clone: The identical CDR3 is also encoded by other nucleotide sequences in the sample. For the CDR3, the DNA is TGTGCCATCAGTGCTGGTAGCGGGGAGACCCAGTACTTC. Protein: CAISAGSGETQYF. The chain combines TRBV10-3 with TRBJ2-5, with 7 positions matching TRBD2. V gave up 4 bases and J gave up 5 bases; unmatched junction bases: 4. Germline V lookup: CDR1 ENHRY, CDR2 SYGVKD. This CDR3 contains 13 residues.

The genes are TRBV30 and TRBJ2-6; no definite D call. Trimming removed 1 base from V and 5 bases from J, with 0 bases in between. Germline V gene sequence: CDR1 GTSNPN, CDR2 SVGIG (reference sequence). The CDR3 runs to 11 residues. The CDR3 here is CAWSGANVLTF. The CDR3 DNA reads TGTGCCTGGAGTGGGGCCAACGTCCTGACTTTC.

CDR3 nucleotide sequence: TGTGCCATCAGTGGTGGAGCTTACAATGAGCAGTTCTTC. This gives the protein CAISGGAYNEQFF. The J gene is TRBJ2-1, the V gene TRBV10-3; D remains ambiguous. Trimming stripped 4 bases from V and 4 bases from J, with 8 bases between. Germline loops: CDR1 ENHRY, CDR2 SYGVKD. CDR3 length equals 13 residues.

About this clone itself: Other nucleotide sequences in the sample specify the same CDR3. This chain joins TRBV4-2 and TRBJ2-5, with 7 bases identical to TRBD2. The J segment lost 5 bases and the V segment lost 1 base, leaving 4 bases of the junction unmatched. Germline V gene lookup returns CDR1 LGHNA and CDR2 YNFKEQ. This CDR3 spans 14 amino acids. As DNA, the CDR3 is TGTGCCAGCAGCCAAGGGGGGGGAGGCGAGACCCAGTACTTC. Amino acid sequence: CASSQGGGGETQYF.

The CDR3 region has the DNA TGTGCCAGCAGCGAAAATGGCTACACCTTC. It encodes CASSENGYTF. The J gene is TRBJ1-2, the V gene TRBV28; D is unresolved. Trimming cost V 6 bases and J 6 bases, with 5 bases left between them. The CDR3 has 10 amino acids. The germline V gene has CDR1 MDHEN and CDR2 SYDVKM.

The chain carries TRBV11-2 and TRBJ2-7; D may match TRBD1 or TRBD2 (5 bases each). With 7 bases removed from V and 6 bases from J, the gap between germline ends came to 25 bases. CDR3 length: 16 amino acids. Looked up from germline, CDR1 is SGHAT and CDR2 is FQNNGV. The CDR3 here is CASTHSGLLRRGEQYF. CDR3 sequence (DNA): TGTGCCAGCACCCACTCGGGGCTTCTCCGTCGTGGCGAGCAGTACTTC.

The chain recombines TRBV2 with TRBJ1-5, with a weak D call TRBD1 (6 bases). With 0 bases removed from V and 6 bases from J, the gap between germline ends came to 12 bases. CDR1 and CDR2 from the germline V gene are SNHLY and FYNNEI. This CDR3 region has 15 residues. CDR3 loop: CASSEAGGAGQPQHF. CDR3 nucleotide sequence: TGTGCCAGCAGTGAAGCTGGGGGGGCGGGTCAGCCCCAGCATTTT. Using reference TRBV2 and TRBJ1-5 for the parts outside the CDR3, the full variable domain is EPEVTQTPSHQVTQMGQEVILRCVPISNHLYFYWYRQILGQKVEFLVSFYNNEISEKSEIFDDQFSVERPDGSNFTLKIRSTKLEDSAMYFCASSEAGGAGQPQHFGDGTRLSIL.

In regard to this clone: Other DNA variants within this sample encode the same CDR3. The chain employs TRBV10-2 and TRBJ2-3; TRBD2 matches at 9 bases. The CDR3 consists of 14 residues. The germline V gene has CDR1 WSHSY and CDR2 SAAADI. Trimming removed 6 bases from V and 1 base from J; junction bases left unmatched: 2. The CDR3 sequence is CASRERGGTDTQYF. CDR3 sequence (DNA): TGCGCCAGCAGGGAGCGGGGGGGCACAGATACGCAGTATTTT.

This clone was counted a single time. For the CDR3, the DNA is TGCGCCAGCAGCTGGGACCGGTATGGCTACACCTTC. Encoded protein: CASSWDRYGYTF. V is TRBV5-1 and J is TRBJ1-2, with D perhaps matching TRBD1 (5 bases). The CDR3 sequence is 12 residues long. Germline-derived CDR1 and CDR2 are SGHRS and YFSETQ. V gave up 3 bases and J gave up 5 bases, with 8 bases separating them.

The chain links TRBV5-1 to TRBJ2-1; 10 positions match TRBD2. Germline CDR1 is SGHRS and CDR2 is YFSETQ. The CDR3 sequence is 15 residues long. V lost 3 bases, J lost 12 bases, and 12 bases stayed unmatched. The CDR3 reads CASSSTSGPSLWQFF. CDR3 coding DNA: TGCGCCAGCAGCTCGACTAGCGGGCCCTCCCTTTGGCAGTTCTTC.

This chain uses TRBV29-1 with TRBJ1-4; possible D gene TRBD1, 5 bases. The germline V and J ends were trimmed by 4 bases and 8 bases, with 20 bases remaining between them. Germline V gene lookup returns CDR1 SQVTM and CDR2 ANQGSEA. CDR3 length: 15 amino acids. DNA for the CDR3: TGCAGCGTTGGCGTAGGGCCAGGGAGGGCGGAAAAACTGTTTTTT. It translates to CSVGVGPGRAEKLFF.

The chain recombines TRBV14 with TRBJ2-5, with 10 bases lining up with TRBD2. V shed 2 bases and J 5 bases; nucleotides not matched to a gene: 5. This CDR3 comprises 15 residues. Germline V CDR1 and CDR2: SGHDN, FVKESK. The CDR3 nucleotides read TGTGCCAGCAGCCAAAGTCTAGCGGGAGCCGAGACCCAGTACTTC. Translation gives CASSQSLAGAETQYF.

The CDR3 coding sequence is TGTGCCATCAGTGGTCCCTTGGGACAGGGGAACACTGAAGCTTTCTTT. Its translation is CAISGPLGQGNTEAFF. The chain couples TRBV10-3 to TRBJ1-1; 9 nucleotides agree with TRBD1. With V trimmed by 4 bases and J by 1 base, 7 bases remained unmatched. This CDR3 has 16 amino acids. CDR1 ENHRY and CDR2 SYGVKD come from the germline V gene.

The chain is built from TRBV4-1 and TRBJ2-7; no definite D call. V lost 0 bases and J lost 1, with 10 bases in between. CDR1 and CDR2 from the germline V gene are MGHRA and YSYEKL. There are 15 residues in the CDR3. The CDR3, as DNA: TGCGCCAGCAGCCAAGAGTCAGGTTTTTCCTACGAGCAGTACTTC. It yields the protein CASSQESGFSYEQYF.

V usage is TRBV27 and J usage is TRBJ2-7; D is unclear. Germline-derived CDR1 and CDR2 are MNHEY and SMNVEV (reference sequence). CDR3 length: 15 amino acids. V was pared by 8 bases and J by 2 bases, with 19 bases between. CDR3 region: CASALGSDLPYEQYF. Here the CDR3 DNA reads TGTGCCAGCGCTTTGGGTTCCGACCTCCCCTACGAGCAGTACTTC.